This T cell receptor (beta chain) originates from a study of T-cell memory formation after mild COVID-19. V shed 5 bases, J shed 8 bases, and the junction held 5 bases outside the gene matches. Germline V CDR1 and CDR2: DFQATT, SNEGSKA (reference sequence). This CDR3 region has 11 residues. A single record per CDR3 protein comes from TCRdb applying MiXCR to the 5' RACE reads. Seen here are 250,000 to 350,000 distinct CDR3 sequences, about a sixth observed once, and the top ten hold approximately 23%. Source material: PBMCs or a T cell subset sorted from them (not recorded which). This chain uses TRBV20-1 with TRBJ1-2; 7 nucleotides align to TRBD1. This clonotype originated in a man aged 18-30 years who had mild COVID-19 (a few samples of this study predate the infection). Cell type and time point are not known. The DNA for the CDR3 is TGCAGTGCTGTACAGGGGCGCGGCTACACCTTC. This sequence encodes CSAVQGRGYTF.